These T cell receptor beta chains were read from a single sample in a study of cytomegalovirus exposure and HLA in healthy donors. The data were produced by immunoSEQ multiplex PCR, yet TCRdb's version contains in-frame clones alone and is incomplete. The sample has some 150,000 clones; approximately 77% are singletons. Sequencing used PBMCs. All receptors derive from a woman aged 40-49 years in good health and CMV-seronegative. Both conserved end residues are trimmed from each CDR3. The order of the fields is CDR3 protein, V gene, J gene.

cdr3_aa: ASSPFSGTGGNSPLH
v_call: TRBV11-2
j_call: TRBJ1-6

cdr3_aa: ASSQGTGWETQY
v_call: TRBV4-3
j_call: TRBJ2-5

cdr3_aa: ASNQGMNTEAF
v_call: TRBV10-2
j_call: TRBJ1-1

cdr3_aa: ASSQGTVTDTQY
v_call: TRBV4-1
j_call: TRBJ2-3

cdr3_aa: ASSEGLMGEAF
v_call: TRBV27
j_call: TRBJ1-1

cdr3_aa: ASRLDTIMNTEAF
v_call: TRBV27
j_call: TRBJ1-1

cdr3_aa: ASTLTGTGGNTEAF
v_call: TRBV28
j_call: TRBJ1-1

cdr3_aa: ASSQDRGDGYT
v_call: TRBV27
j_call: TRBJ1-2

cdr3_aa: ASSILGAMNTEAF
v_call: TRBV19
j_call: TRBJ1-1

cdr3_aa: ASSLGPSSYNEQF
v_call: TRBV5-1
j_call: TRBJ2-1

cdr3_aa: ASSCPTGARTEAF
v_call: TRBV6-6
j_call: TRBJ1-1

cdr3_aa: AWTRAAEAF
v_call: TRBV30
j_call: TRBJ1-1

cdr3_aa: ASSDDPDTSYEQY
v_call: TRBV10-1
j_call: TRBJ2-7

cdr3_aa: SAGGRVVDYGYT
v_call: TRBV29-1
j_call: TRBJ1-2

cdr3_aa: ASSLVPDRPNYGYT
v_call: TRBV11-2
j_call: TRBJ1-2

cdr3_aa: ASSQAATGAPYGYT
v_call: TRBV4-2
j_call: TRBJ1-2

cdr3_aa: ASRLTGGPAYEQY
v_call: TRBV6-5
j_call: TRBJ2-7

cdr3_aa: ASSVTGIVTYEQY
v_call: TRBV7-2
j_call: TRBJ2-7

cdr3_aa: AISKDSDNYGYT
v_call: TRBV10-3
j_call: TRBJ1-2

cdr3_aa: SAPGQGGNYGYT
v_call: TRBV29-1
j_call: TRBJ1-2

cdr3_aa: ATSRDPSGTTQGGYGYT
v_call: TRBV15
j_call: TRBJ1-2

cdr3_aa: ASREQGSYNSPLH
v_call: TRBV2
j_call: TRBJ1-6

cdr3_aa: ASSPSSYNEQF
v_call: TRBV18
j_call: TRBJ2-1

cdr3_aa: AWMAQGEVTEAF
v_call: TRBV30
j_call: TRBJ1-1

cdr3_aa: ASSQQGPTKQY
v_call: TRBV5-4
j_call: TRBJ2-7

cdr3_aa: ASSSRGGRETQY
v_call: TRBV5-4
j_call: TRBJ2-5

cdr3_aa: AISESTVNTGELF
v_call: TRBV10-3
j_call: TRBJ2-2

cdr3_aa: ASSLGQGAHQPQH
v_call: TRBV5-1
j_call: TRBJ1-5

cdr3_aa: ASSVEGGLTNEQF
v_call: TRBV9
j_call: TRBJ2-1

cdr3_aa: ASSVAKGQNSPLH
v_call: TRBV9
j_call: TRBJ1-6

cdr3_aa: ATSRGIGGGGYT
v_call: TRBV15
j_call: TRBJ1-2

cdr3_aa: ASSRSGSGNTEAF
v_call: TRBV7-9
j_call: TRBJ1-1

cdr3_aa: ASSYVDRDTEAF
v_call: TRBV6-5
j_call: TRBJ1-1

cdr3_aa: ASRIQGSSNGYT
v_call: TRBV6-5
j_call: TRBJ1-2

cdr3_aa: AISETGGRRAF
v_call: TRBV10-3
j_call: TRBJ1-1

cdr3_aa: ASSQDRLADNEQF
v_call: TRBV4-3
j_call: TRBJ2-1

cdr3_aa: ASNPLGQGGYT
v_call: TRBV6-1
j_call: TRBJ1-2

cdr3_aa: ASSPGTGGEAF
v_call: TRBV6-1
j_call: TRBJ1-1

cdr3_aa: ASSPAWSGDTDTQY
v_call: TRBV5-1
j_call: TRBJ2-3

cdr3_aa: ASSLSEKWTILNTGELF
v_call: TRBV28
j_call: TRBJ2-2

cdr3_aa: ARLSTSDTQY
v_call: TRBV30
j_call: TRBJ2-3

cdr3_aa: ASSLTGADTQY
v_call: TRBV28
j_call: TRBJ2-3

cdr3_aa: ASSYTKPGQGATQY
v_call: TRBV6-5
j_call: TRBJ2-5

cdr3_aa: ASETGDTEAF
v_call: TRBV23-1
j_call: TRBJ1-1

cdr3_aa: ASSFLAVIYNEQF
v_call: TRBV11-1
j_call: TRBJ2-1

cdr3_aa: ASSQEPLGQGVRELF
v_call: TRBV4-3
j_call: TRBJ2-2

cdr3_aa: ASSLIRDREGGYT
v_call: TRBV11-2
j_call: TRBJ1-2

cdr3_aa: ATTGGNSYEQY
v_call: TRBV10-2
j_call: TRBJ2-7

cdr3_aa: ASSIDRGHTGELF
v_call: TRBV19
j_call: TRBJ2-2

cdr3_aa: ASVPSTDSYEQY
v_call: TRBV5-1
j_call: TRBJ2-7

cdr3_aa: ASSTARSYNEQF
v_call: TRBV19
j_call: TRBJ2-1

cdr3_aa: ASRGRGYYGYT
v_call: TRBV6-5
j_call: TRBJ1-2

cdr3_aa: ASSSGEANEKLF
v_call: TRBV5-1
j_call: TRBJ1-4

cdr3_aa: ASSRGGLSDTQY
v_call: TRBV7-2
j_call: TRBJ2-3

cdr3_aa: ASSVGGREQY
v_call: TRBV2
j_call: TRBJ2-7